This T cell receptor (beta chain) was retrieved from a study of identical twins. Study-wide findings and caveats: Twins shared out-of-frame alpha sequences with excess low generation probability. Findings came from cross-sectional statistics, without long-term follow-up of donors. The study found weaker excess twin sharing in beta out-of-frame sequences.

The authors used template switching to add a universal primer site and gave cDNA unique molecular identifiers. TCRdb re-analysed the 5' RACE reads in MiXCR, keeping a single row per CDR3 protein. The sample lists approximately 350,000 distinct CDR3 sequences; about 12% were seen once. This clonotype came up a few times. Its cognate antigen is unknown. V lost 5 bases and J lost 3, with 10 bases in between. The CDR3 sequence is 13 residues long. The germline CDR1 and CDR2 sequences are MNHNS and SASEGT. These sequences were also reported in another study, on yellow fever vaccine responses in identical twins.

Material for sequencing was CD8+ T cells sorted from blood. The gene calls are TRBV6-1 and TRBJ1-2, with D unclear. This clonotype was obtained from a woman between 18 and 29 years old in good health. This CDR3 reads CASSQDGHYGYTF. The CDR3 DNA sequence: TGTGCCAGCAGTCAGGACGGACACTATGGCTACACCTTC.